Shown below are 14 T cell receptor beta chains from a single sample sequenced in a study of T cells after yellow fever vaccination. Via MiXCR, TCRdb re-called the 5' RACE reads, giving one row per CDR3 protein. The sample yields 250,000 or so distinct CDR3 sequences, over 3% seen once. Sequencing used PBMCs, obtained 15 days after the yellow fever booster vaccination. The receptors derive from a man younger than 35 who received the YFV17D yellow fever vaccine.

This clonotype was found many times. The chain links TRBV7-2 to TRBJ2-7, with 8 bases matching TRBD1. Per the germline V gene, CDR1 is SGHTA and CDR2 is FQGNSA. Losses at the gene ends were 5 bases for V and 2 bases for J; bases not matched to a gene: 8. The length of the CDR3 is 15 residues. The CDR3 nucleotides are TGTGCCAGCAGCCTCCGGACAGGGCTAACCTACGAGCAGTACTTC. It codes for CASSLRTGLTYEQYF.

This clonotype was seen ten or more times. The chain is built from TRBV5-1 and TRBJ2-1, with 8 bases that match TRBD2. CDR3 length: 15 residues. The trim removed 3 bases at V and 8 bases at J, leaving 10 bases unmatched. Germline lookup yields CDR1 SGHRS and CDR2 YFSETQ. Here the CDR3 reads CASSSGTSGLYEQFF. CDR3 sequence (DNA): TGCGCCAGCAGCTCCGGGACTAGTGGATTATATGAGCAGTTCTTC. Full variable domain (rest looked up from reference TRBV5-1 and TRBJ2-1): KAGVTQTPRYLIKTRGQQVTLSCSPISGHRSVSWYQQTPGQGLQFLFEYFSETQRNKGNFPGRFSGRQFSNSRSEMNVSTLELGDSALYLCASSSGTSGLYEQFFGPGTRLTVL.

In this sample, this clonotype turned up many times. V is TRBV19 and J is TRBJ2-2; maybe TRBD2 (6 bases). The CDR3 spans 15 residues. Germline values: CDR1 LNHDA, CDR2 SQIVND (reference sequence). Trimming took 9 bases from V and 2 from J, leaving 16 bases between them. This CDR3 is CASHTGALNTGELFF. The CDR3 DNA follows: TGTGCCAGCCATACGGGAGCTCTAAACACCGGGGAGCTGTTTTTT.

This clonotype occurred many times. The genes are TRBV7-3 and TRBJ1-5; D ambiguous. The CDR3 spans 13 residues. Germline-derived CDR1 and CDR2 are SGHTA and FQGTGA. Trimming stripped 3 bases from V and 6 bases from J, with 9 bases between. The CDR3 DNA reads as TGTGCCAGCAGCTTCTATGCGGGTCAGCCCCAGCATTTT. This codes for CASSFYAGQPQHF. Variable domain in full (rest from reference TRBV7-3 and TRBJ1-5): GAGVSQTPSNKVTEKGKYVELRCDPISGHTALYWYRQSLGQGPEFLIYFQGTGAADDSGLPNDRFFAVRPEGSVSTLKIQRTERGDSAVYLCASSFYAGQPQHFGDGTRLSIL.

This clonotype was counted many times. V and J are TRBV5-1 and TRBJ2-2; D tentatively reads TRBD1 or TRBD2 (5 bases each). V was trimmed by 2 bases and J by 6 bases, leaving 14 bases between them. CDR1 and CDR2 from the germline V gene are SGHRS and YFSETQ. The CDR3 totals 15 residues. The CDR3 sequence is CASSLGTAVSGELFF. The CDR3 nucleotides are TGCGCCAGCAGCTTAGGGACGGCCGTCTCCGGGGAGCTGTTTTTT.

In this sample, this clonotype turned up many times. V is TRBV7-8 and J is TRBJ2-5, with a weak D call TRBD2 (5 bases). Germline V gives CDR1 SGHVS, CDR2 FQNEAQ. This CDR3 spans 15 amino acids. Trimming stripped 5 bases from V and 8 bases from J, with 21 bases between. The CDR3 nucleotides are TGTGCCAGCAGCCTTGGACCAGATCAGCGGCAAACCCAGTACTTC. Amino acid sequence: CASSLGPDQRQTQYF.

This clonotype was counted at least ten times. The chain joins TRBV19 to TRBJ2-1, with 7 bases lining up with TRBD2. V gave up 5 bases and J gave up 1 base; unmatched junction bases: 5. Germline CDR1 is LNHDA and CDR2 is SQIVND (reference sequence). The CDR3 is 15 residues long. The CDR3 coding sequence is TGTGCCAGTAGTGGGGGGGACGGGTCCTACAATGAGCAGTTCTTC. Translating it yields CASSGGDGSYNEQFF. Filled out from reference TRBV19 and TRBJ2-1, the complete variable domain reads DGGITQSPKYLFRKEGQNVTLSCEQNLNHDAMYWYRQDPGQGLRLIYYSQIVNDFQKGDIAEGYSVSREKKESFPLTVTSAQKNPTAFYLCASSGGDGSYNEQFFGPGTRLTVL.

Many counts were recorded for this clonotype. The V and J genes are TRBV12-3 or TRBV12-4 and TRBJ1-2, with D perhaps matching TRBD1 (6 bases). The V end was cut by 8 bases, the J end by 2 bases, with 15 bases between. This CDR3 is 14 amino acids long. CDR3 region: CASQSPTGNYGYTF. The CDR3 nucleotides read TGTGCCAGCCAAAGCCCAACAGGGAACTATGGCTACACCTTC.

This clonotype occurred many times. The chain has TRBV18 and TRBJ1-4; tentatively, D is TRBD1 (6 bases). V was cut by 2 bases and J by 6 bases, with 10 bases left in between. The CDR3 totals 14 residues. Germline assignment: CDR1 KGHSH and CDR2 LQKENI. The CDR3 protein is CASSPSQGHEKLFF. The CDR3 DNA follows: TGTGCCAGCTCACCATCACAGGGCCATGAAAAACTGTTTTTT.

This clonotype was detected many times. V usage is TRBV18 and J usage is TRBJ2-7, with 7 bases that match TRBD1. J gave up 6 bases and V 3 bases, and 2 bases lay outside the gene matches. This CDR3 has 12 amino acids. Germline lookup yields CDR1 KGHSH and CDR2 LQKENI. This chain's CDR3 is CASSPTGAEQYV. DNA of the CDR3: TGTGCCAGCTCACCTACAGGGGCCGAGCAGTACGTC.

This clonotype was detected many times. The chain recombines TRBV2 with TRBJ1-1, with D uncertain. The V gene's germline CDR1 is SNHLY and CDR2 FYNNEI. Trimming took 6 bases from V and 1 from J, leaving 12 bases between them. The CDR3 extends over 14 amino acids. CDR3 sequence: CASRRPQPNTEAFF. The CDR3 DNA reads as TGTGCCAGCAGACGACCCCAACCGAACACTGAAGCTTTCTTT.

This clonotype was seen repeatedly, ten times or more. The chain carries TRBV20-1 and TRBJ2-5; TRBD2 is a possible D gene (6 bases). The CDR3 totals 13 residues. Germline-derived CDR1 and CDR2 are DFQATT and SNEGSKA (reference sequence). The germline V and J ends were trimmed by 7 bases and 2 bases, with 14 bases remaining between them. This chain's CDR3 is CSVKVGGQETQYF. The CDR3 DNA reads TGCAGTGTCAAGGTTGGGGGGCAAGAGACCCAGTACTTC.

This clonotype was found many times. This rearrangement joins TRBV6-6 to TRBJ1-2; 8 bases agree with TRBD1. Germline CDR1 and CDR2: MNHNY and SVGAGI (reference sequence). The J segment lost 0 bases and the V segment lost 6 bases, leaving 6 bases of the junction unmatched. The CDR3 runs 15 residues. The chain's CDR3 is CASSRQGKANYGYTF. In nucleotides, the CDR3 is TGTGCCAGCAGCCGACAGGGGAAGGCTAACTATGGCTACACCTTC.

Ten or more counts support this clonotype. The chain employs TRBV10-3 and TRBJ2-3; D gene ambiguous. This CDR3 is 11 amino acids long. Germline CDR1 is ENHRY and CDR2 is SYGVKD. Trimming removed 7 bases from V and 0 bases from J, with 2 bases in between. For the CDR3, the DNA is TGTGCCATCACAAGCACAGATACGCAGTATTTT. Translation gives CAITSTDTQYF.